This TCR beta chain appears in the sequencing data of a study of cytomegalovirus exposure and HLA in healthy donors. General observations from the study: In a later analysis, compared with equally common non-associated chains, HLA-associated beta chains were more expanded.

PCR was performed using 60 Vbeta and 13 Jbeta primers. In the original analysis: Roughly 11 million shared chains were among the approximately 87 million unique TCR beta chains that a later analysis counted. Produced via immunoSEQ multiplex PCR; TCRdb's table is partial and in-frame only. Clonal size and the V and J genes are those of that table, whereas D and trimming came from the DNA. The data show roughly 180,000 clones, 84% seen once. The donors comprised healthy bone marrow donors. At sampling all donors were nominally healthy, likely with unrecorded immune exposures. The germline gives CDR1 LNHNV, CDR2 YYDKDF (reference sequence). CDR3 length: 14 amino acids. Deletions cut 5 bases from V and 7 bases from J, with 15 bases between. As concerns this clone: The antigen remains unidentified.

The sequence was collected from a girl aged 2 to 10 in good health and CMV-seropositive. The sample was PBMCs. The gene calls are TRBV15 and TRBJ1-5; no definite D call. In DNA form, the CDR3 reads TGTGCCACCAGCCCGGGTGAGTTCTCCCAGCCCCAGCATTTT. Amino acids: CATSPGEFSQPQHF.